These T cell receptor beta chains were read from a single sample in a study of T-cell reconstitution after alpha-beta-depleted transplantation in children. TCRdb redid the calling of the PCR reads with MiXCR, one entry per CDR3 protein. The data show approximately 340,000 distinct CDR3 sequences, around a tenth seen once. The specimen comprised PBMCs from the stem cell graft donor, sampled from the stem cell graft. These receptors all stem from a human donor who donated a stem cell graft to a child with acute lymphoblastic leukemia. Each CDR3 is given with its conserved first and last residue. A D gene is named only where the DNA matches it firmly. Expanded clones are given a class, and other clones once, few, many or no size at all.

clone size	D gene	V gene	J gene	CDR3 protein	CDR3 DNA
few	TRBD1	TRBV6-2/TRBV6-3	TRBJ1-2	CASSYATGSSSYTF	TGTGCCAGCAGTTACGCGACAGGGTCCAGCAGCTACACCTTC
.	.	TRBV5-1	TRBJ2-2	CASSLVSQTAGELFF	TGCGCCAGCAGCTTGGTGAGCCAGACAGCCGGGGAGCTGTTTTTT
few	.	TRBV7-2	TRBJ2-3	CASSLNVGGIDTQYF	TGTGCCAGCAGCTTAAACGTAGGGGGTATAGATACGCAGTATTTT
few	TRBD1	TRBV5-5	TRBJ1-5	CASSSTGGGNQPQHF	TGTGCCAGCAGCTCCACAGGGGGAGGGAATCAGCCCCAGCATTTT
.	TRBD2	TRBV9	TRBJ2-2	CASSVNSGINTGELFF	TGTGCCAGCAGCGTTAATAGCGGGATCAACACCGGGGAGCTGTTTTTT
many	.	TRBV12-3/TRBV12-4	TRBJ2-7	CASTTYSYEQYF	TGTGCCAGCACGACCTACTCCTACGAGCAGTACTTC
.	.	TRBV7-2	TRBJ1-2	CASSFDANYGYTF	TGTGCCAGCAGCTTTGACGCTAACTATGGCTACACCTTC
few	.	TRBV12-3/TRBV12-4	TRBJ1-3	CASSPTWGLTIYF	TGTGCCAGCAGTCCTACATGGGGGCTGACCATATATTTT
few	.	TRBV20-1	TRBJ2-1	CSARGSGGNFFGSYNEQFF	TGCAGTGCTAGAGGTTCAGGTGGTAATTTTTTTGGCTCCTACAATGAGCAGTTCTTC
.	.	TRBV20-1	TRBJ2-3	CSAVVGRGLGTQYF	TGCAGTGCTGTAGTGGGGAGGGGGCTGGGTACGCAGTATTTT
.	.	TRBV7-9	TRBJ2-7	CASSLVQDSYEQYF	TGTGCCAGCAGCTTAGTTCAGGACTCCTACGAGCAGTACTTC
many	TRBD2	TRBV5-1	TRBJ2-5	CASSWEGRDEETQYF	TGCGCCAGCAGCTGGGAGGGCCGAGACGAAGAGACCCAGTACTTC
.	.	TRBV5-5	TRBJ2-2	CASSLDTYTGELFF	TGTGCCAGCAGCTTGGACACGTACACCGGGGAGCTGTTTTTT
few	.	TRBV15	TRBJ2-7	CATSSSRLAHPKNVYEQYF	TGTGCCACCAGCAGTAGCCGGCTGGCCCACCCGAAGAACGTATACGAGCAGTACTTC
few	.	TRBV4-3	TRBJ2-2	CASRNTGSTGELFF	TGCGCCAGCAGAAACACAGGGAGCACCGGGGAGCTGTTTTTT
few	TRBD2	TRBV27	TRBJ2-3	CASKSLAGASTDTQYF	TGTGCCAGCAAATCCCTAGCGGGAGCTTCCACAGATACGCAGTATTTT
few	.	TRBV19	TRBJ2-5	CASSIVGQYIQETQYF	TGTGCCAGTAGTATTGTTGGACAGTACATCCAAGAGACCCAGTACTTC
.	TRBD1	TRBV5-1	TRBJ1-1	CASSFDGQGVYTEAFF	TGCGCCAGCAGCTTCGACGGCCAGGGGGTGTACACTGAAGCTTTCTTT
.	TRBD1	TRBV4-3	TRBJ2-5	CASSQDRLTGRTRTQYF	TGCGCCAGCAGCCAAGATCGCCTGACAGGGAGAACAAGGACCCAGTACTTC
.	.	TRBV7-7	TRBJ2-1	CASSPAGTQGNVQFF	TGTGCTAGCAGCCCCGCCGGGACCCAAGGTAATGTGCAGTTCTTC
many	.	TRBV27	TRBJ2-5	CASTNFLSETQYF	TGTGCCAGCACTAATTTCCTTTCAGAGACCCAGTACTTC
.	TRBD2	TRBV20-1	TRBJ2-1	CSARDIAASGRREDEQFF	TGCAGTGCTAGAGATATCGCGGCTAGCGGGAGAAGAGAGGATGAGCAGTTCTTC
many	.	TRBV6-5	TRBJ1-1	CASSYSNTEAFF	TGTGCCAGCAGTTACTCTAACACTGAAGCTTTCTTT
.	TRBD2	TRBV27	TRBJ2-2	CASSFRLAGGPGELFF	TGTGCCAGCAGTTTTCGGCTAGCGGGAGGTCCGGGGGAGCTGTTTTTT
few	.	TRBV20-1	TRBJ1-1	CSARGGETEAFF	TGCAGTGCTAGGGGGGGGGAGACTGAAGCTTTCTTT
few	.	TRBV12-3/TRBV12-4	TRBJ2-7	CASSWARDYEQYF	TGTGCCAGCAGTTGGGCCAGAGACTACGAGCAGTACTTC
many	TRBD1	TRBV20-1	TRBJ2-7	CSGSDRAPYEQYF	TGCAGTGGATCCGACAGGGCACCCTACGAGCAGTACTTC
many	TRBD2	TRBV5-1	TRBJ2-1	CASSLAGSSYNEQFF	TGTGCCAGCAGCTTAGCGGGGAGCTCCTACAATGAGCAGTTCTTC
.	TRBD1	TRBV5-1	TRBJ2-3	CASSSGTVRTDTQYF	TGCGCCAGCAGCTCCGGGACAGTTCGCACAGATACGCAGTATTTT
many	.	TRBV18	TRBJ2-7	CASSPPEHPYEQYF	TGTGCCAGCTCACCACCTGAACACCCCTACGAGCAGTACTTC
few	TRBD1	TRBV19	TRBJ1-1	CASSKGAGVNTEAFF	TGTGCCAGTAGTAAGGGGGCGGGGGTGAACACTGAAGCTTTCTTT
.	.	TRBV7-2	TRBJ1-5	CASSLDPAGQPQHF	TGTGCCAGCAGCTTAGATCCGGCAGGTCAGCCCCAGCATTTT
.	TRBD2	TRBV3-1	TRBJ2-7	CASSQDQTSIYEQYF	TGTGCCAGCAGCCAAGATCAGACTAGCATCTACGAGCAGTACTTC
.	TRBD2	TRBV5-1	TRBJ2-1	CASSSGLASGSRDPSF	TGCGCCAGCAGCTCGGGGTTGGCTAGCGGGAGTCGGGACCCCTCCTTC
few	TRBD2	TRBV5-1	TRBJ2-1	CASSIDHGREGVMKFF	TGCGCCAGCAGCATTGATCATGGGCGGGAGGGCGTGATGAAGTTCTTC
.	.	TRBV30	TRBJ2-3	CAWSVGGAADTQYF	TGTGCCTGGAGTGTAGGAGGGGCTGCAGATACGCAGTATTTT
many	.	TRBV11-2	TRBJ1-5	CASSLSWDQPQHF	TGTGCCAGCAGCTTATCGTGGGATCAGCCCCAGCATTTT
.	.	TRBV4-3	TRBJ2-7	CASSHGQFSYEQYF	TGCGCCAGCAGCCACGGACAGTTCTCCTACGAGCAGTACTTC
.	TRBD1	TRBV28	TRBJ1-2	CASSRTGAKGYTF	TGTGCCAGCAGCCGGACAGGGGCTAAGGGCTACACCTTC
few	.	TRBV12-3/TRBV12-4	TRBJ1-2	CASSYTRSGGYTF	TGTGCCAGCAGTTACACACGCTCGGGGGGCTACACCTTC
few	TRBD2	TRBV4-3	TRBJ2-2	CASSRVTSAAGELFF	TGCGCCAGCAGCCGAGTGACTAGCGCCGCCGGGGAGCTGTTTTTT
.	.	TRBV12-3/TRBV12-4	TRBJ2-7	CASSLQETPYEQYF	TGTGCCAGCAGTTTGCAGGAAACCCCCTACGAGCAGTACTTC
.	.	TRBV7-2	TRBJ2-1	CASREYVVGEQFF	TGTGCCAGCAGGGAATATGTCGTAGGTGAGCAGTTCTTC
few	.	TRBV7-9	TRBJ2-7	CASSLAGGGGNEQYF	TGTGCCAGCAGCTTAGCTGGTGGGGGAGGTAACGAGCAGTACTTC
.	TRBD2	TRBV4-1	TRBJ2-5	CASSQDIAGKWETQYF	TGCGCCAGCAGCCAAGATATAGCGGGGAAATGGGAGACCCAGTACTTC
.	TRBD2	TRBV20-1	TRBJ2-5	CSARWGFGGSETQYF	TGCAGTGCTAGATGGGGGTTCGGGGGGTCAGAGACCCAGTACTTC
many	.	TRBV10-3	TRBJ2-5	CAISESGGSNQETQYF	TGTGCCATCAGTGAGTCGGGGGGCAGTAACCAAGAGACCCAGTACTTC
many	TRBD1	TRBV4-1	TRBJ2-5	CASSQDIRGQGMETQYF	TGCGCCAGCAGCCAAGATATTAGAGGACAGGGCATGGAGACCCAGTACTTC
many	.	TRBV7-6	TRBJ2-3	CASSVLGSLGTDTQYF	TGTGCCAGCAGCGTGTTAGGGTCCTTGGGCACAGATACGCAGTATTTT
.	TRBD2	TRBV19	TRBJ2-7	CASSPSGRASYEQYF	TGTGCCAGTAGTCCTAGCGGGAGGGCGTCATACGAGCAGTACTTC
few	.	TRBV7-2	TRBJ2-7	CASSSISGAYEQYF	TGTGCCAGCAGCTCAATTAGCGGCGCCTACGAGCAGTACTTC
.	.	TRBV30	TRBJ2-7	CAWSTNQGYEQYF	TGTGCCTGGAGTACTAACCAGGGCTACGAGCAGTACTTC
few	.	TRBV6-5	TRBJ1-5	CASSYSTGDNQPQHF	TGTGCCAGCAGTTACTCGACTGGGGACAATCAGCCCCAGCATTTT
many	TRBD2	TRBV20-1	TRBJ2-5	CSAPPASGSETQYF	TGCAGTGCGCCCCCGGCTAGCGGGTCTGAGACCCAGTACTTC
.	TRBD1	TRBV20-1	TRBJ2-1	CSALGTGDPYNEQFF	TGCAGTGCCCTTGGGACAGGGGACCCTTACAATGAGCAGTTCTTC